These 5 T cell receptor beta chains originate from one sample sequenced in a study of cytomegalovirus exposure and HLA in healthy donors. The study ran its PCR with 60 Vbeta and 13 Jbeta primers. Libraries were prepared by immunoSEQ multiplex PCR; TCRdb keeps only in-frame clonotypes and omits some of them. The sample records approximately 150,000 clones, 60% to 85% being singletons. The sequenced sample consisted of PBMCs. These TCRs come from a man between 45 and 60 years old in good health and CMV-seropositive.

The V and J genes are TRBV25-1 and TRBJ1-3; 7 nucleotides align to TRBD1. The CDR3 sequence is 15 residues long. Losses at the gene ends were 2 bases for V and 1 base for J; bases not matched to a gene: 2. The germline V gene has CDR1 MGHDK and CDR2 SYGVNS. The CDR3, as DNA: TGTGCCAGCAGTGAACAGGGGGTATCTGGAAACACCATATATTTT. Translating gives CASSEQGVSGNTIYF.

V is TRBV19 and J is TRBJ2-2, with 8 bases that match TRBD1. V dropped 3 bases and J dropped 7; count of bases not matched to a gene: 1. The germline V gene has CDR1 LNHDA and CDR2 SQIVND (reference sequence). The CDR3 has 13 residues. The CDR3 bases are TGTGCCAGTAGTATGACAGGGGACGGGGAGCTGTTTTTT. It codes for CASSMTGDGELFF.

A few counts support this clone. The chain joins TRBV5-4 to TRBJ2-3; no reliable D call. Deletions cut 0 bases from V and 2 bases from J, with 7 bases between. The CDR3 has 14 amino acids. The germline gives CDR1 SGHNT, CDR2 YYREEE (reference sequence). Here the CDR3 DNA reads TGTGCCAGCAGCTTGGGATGGGCCACAGATACGCAGTATTTT. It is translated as CASSLGWATDTQYF.

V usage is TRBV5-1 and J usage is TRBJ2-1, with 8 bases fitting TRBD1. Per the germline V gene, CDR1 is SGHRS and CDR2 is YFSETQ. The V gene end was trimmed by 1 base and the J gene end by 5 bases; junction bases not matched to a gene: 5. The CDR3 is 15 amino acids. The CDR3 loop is CASSLQDRVNNEQFF. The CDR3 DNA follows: TGCGCCAGCAGCTTGCAGGACAGGGTAAACAATGAGCAGTTCTTC. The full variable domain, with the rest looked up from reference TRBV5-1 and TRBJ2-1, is KAGVTQTPRYLIKTRGQQVTLSCSPISGHRSVSWYQQTPGQGLQFLFEYFSETQRNKGNFPGRFSGRQFSNSRSEMNVSTLELGDSALYLCASSLQDRVNNEQFFGPGTRLTVL.

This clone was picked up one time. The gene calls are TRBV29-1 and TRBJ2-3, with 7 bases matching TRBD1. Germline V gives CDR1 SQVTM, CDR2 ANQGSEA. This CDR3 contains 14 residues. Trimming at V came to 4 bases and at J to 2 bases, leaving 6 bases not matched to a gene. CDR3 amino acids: CSVATGRSTDTQYF. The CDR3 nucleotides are TGCAGCGTTGCGACAGGGCGCTCCACAGATACGCAGTATTTT.